A single sample is the source of the 17 T cell receptor beta chains below, sequenced in a study of blood T cell repertoires in COVID-19. Clones were sequenced by immunoSEQ multiplex PCR, and TCRdb holds only the in-frame ones, with some missing. The table lists under 350,000 clones, 65% to 90% of them singletons. The sequenced material came from peripheral blood. These receptors were taken from a human donor in a cohort sampled during active COVID-19.

This clone was detected once. The rearrangement joins TRBV21-1 to TRBJ1-1. TRBV21-1 has pseudogene status. This CDR3 comprises 15 residues. CDR3 in DNA: TGTGCCAGCAGCAAATGGGAGTTCAGGTACACTGAAGCTTTCTTT. The encoded protein is CASSKWEFRYTEAFF.

CDR3 nucleotide sequence: TGTGCCAGCAGTTTGGACAGAGGCTACGAGCAGTACTTC. This sequence encodes CASSLDRGYEQYF. The rearrangement uses TRBV11-3 and TRBJ2-7, with a tentative D call TRBD1 (6 bases). CDR3 length: 13 residues. V gave up 6 bases and J gave up 3 bases, with 12 bases separating them. Germline V lookup: CDR1 SGHNT, CDR2 YENEEA.

This chain connects TRBV27 to TRBJ2-7; 7 bases agree with TRBD1. Germline V gene lookup returns CDR1 MNHEY and CDR2 SMNVEV (reference sequence). The junction had 10 bases not matched to a gene; V was cut back by 6 bases and J by 2 bases. This CDR3 region has 15 residues. Written as DNA, the CDR3 is TGTGCCAGCAGCCCCCTCGCAGGGGGAACCTACGAGCAGTACTTC. Its protein product is CASSPLAGGTYEQYF.

The chain combines TRBV19 with TRBJ2-3; 8 nucleotides align to TRBD2. V was clipped by 7 bases and J by 4 bases; unmatched bases: 10. The germline V gene has CDR1 LNHDA and CDR2 SQIVND (reference sequence). The CDR3 runs 15 residues. The CDR3 protein is CASTPRGGAPDTQYF. The CDR3, as DNA: TGTGCCAGTACCCCCCGGGGGGGGGCCCCAGATACGCAGTATTTT. The full variable domain, in which reference TRBV19 and TRBJ2-3 provide the parts outside the CDR3, is DGGITQSPKYLFRKEGQNVTLSCEQNLNHDAMYWYRQDPGQGLRLIYYSQIVNDFQKGDIAEGYSVSREKKESFPLTVTSAQKNPTAFYLCASTPRGGAPDTQYFGPGTRLTVL.

This clone was seen a single time. Other DNA sequences in the sample encode the same CDR3. The chain employs TRBV18 and TRBJ2-5, with 11 bases matching TRBD2. The J segment lost 3 bases and the V segment lost 3 bases, leaving 0 bases of the junction unmatched. The CDR3 is 14 amino acids. The V gene's germline CDR1 is KGHSH and CDR2 LQKENI. The CDR3 DNA reads as TGTGCCAGCTCACCGGGACTAGCGGAAGAGACCCAGTACTTC. As protein: CASSPGLAEETQYF. The full variable domain, rest sourced from reference TRBV18 and TRBJ2-5, is NAGVMQNPRHLVRRRGQEARLRCSPMKGHSHVYWYRQLPEEGLKFMVYLQKENIIDESGMPKERFSAEFPKEGPSILRIQQVVRGDSAAYFCASSPGLAEETQYFGPGTRLLVL.

The DNA of the CDR3 is TGTGCCAGCAGCCCTACACTAACTTACTACGAGCAGTACTTC. This sequence encodes CASSPTLTYYEQYF. The chain has TRBV7-2 and TRBJ2-7; D gene unclear. Trimming removed 5 bases from V and 3 bases from J, with 14 bases in between. This CDR3 is 14 amino acids long. Per the germline V gene, CDR1 is SGHTA and CDR2 is FQGNSA.

CDR3: CASRHTGLVETQYF. The CDR3 bases are TGTGCCAGCAGACATACAGGGTTGGTAGAGACCCAGTACTTC. The chain joins TRBV3-1 (or the pseudogene TRBV3-2) to TRBJ2-5; maybe TRBD1 (6 bases). Germline CDR1 LGHDT, CDR2 YNNKEL (reference sequence). Between the trimmed V and J ends, which lost 6 bases and 4 bases, there was a span of 15 bases. This CDR3 region has 14 residues.

With respect to this clone: The same CDR3 arises from other DNA sequences in this sample as well. The rearrangement links TRBV7-2 to TRBJ2-7; D ambiguous. The CDR3 covers 14 residues. V lost 1 base to trimming and J lost 2 bases, with 9 bases between them. The V gene's germline CDR1 is SGHTA and CDR2 FQGNSA. DNA of the CDR3: TGTGCCAGCAGCTTAGGCGGATCCGCCTACGAGCAGTACTTC. Translated: CASSLGGSAYEQYF. Full variable domain (missing parts from reference TRBV7-2 and TRBJ2-7): GAGVSQSPSNKVTEKGKDVELRCDPISGHTALYWYRQSLGQGLEFLIYFQGNSAPDKSGLPSDRFSAERTGGSVSTLTIQRTQQEDSAVYLCASSLGGSAYEQYFGPGTRLTVT.

This chain joins TRBV6-2 or TRBV6-3 and TRBJ2-3; 7 nucleotides line up with TRBD2. With 2 bases clipped from V and 2 bases from J, the junction kept 7 bases outside the gene matches. Germline CDR1 is MNHEY and CDR2 is SVGEGT. The CDR3 contains 16 residues. CDR3 DNA: TGTGCCAGCAGTTACGGCTCCGGGACTAACACAGATACGCAGTATTTT. Its translation is CASSYGSGTNTDTQYF.

The rearrangement links TRBV4-3 to TRBJ1-4; D is possibly TRBD1 (5 bases). CDR1 is LGHNA, CDR2 YSLEER, per germline. With 1 base removed from V and 8 bases from J, the gap between germline ends came to 5 bases. The CDR3 contains 12 residues. CDR3 sequence reads: CASSQAGEKLFF. DNA for the CDR3: TGCGCCAGCAGCCAAGCAGGGGAAAAACTGTTTTTT.

The rearrangement joins TRBV3-1 (or the pseudogene TRBV3-2) to TRBJ1-3, with D perhaps TRBD1 (6 bases). CDR1 is LGHDT and CDR2 is YNNKEL in the germline V gene (reference sequence). V lost 0 bases and J lost 0, with 21 bases in between. There are 20 residues in the CDR3. CDR3 bases: TGTGCCAGCAGCCAAGAAGGTTGGGACATCCTTCTGAGCTCTGGAAACACCATATATTTT. Translation: CASSQEGWDILLSSGNTIYF.

V and J are TRBV6-5 and TRBJ2-7; 10 nucleotides align to TRBD2. The CDR3 is made up of 16 amino acids. Germline loops: CDR1 MNHEY, CDR2 SVGAGI. J was trimmed by 2 bases and V by 0 bases; bases with no gene match: 4. CDR3 in amino acids: CASSYSTLAGPYEQYF. The DNA of the CDR3 is TGTGCCAGCAGTTACTCGACACTAGCGGGGCCCTACGAGCAGTACTTC.

The chain combines TRBV11-2 with TRBJ2-5; TRBD2 matches 10 bases. Trimming removed 5 bases from V and 7 bases from J; junction bases left unmatched: 19. Germline CDR1 SGHAT, CDR2 FQNNGV. CDR3 size: 18 residues. CDR3 sequence: CASSPLAGTSEFLGTQYF. The CDR3 DNA is TGTGCCAGCAGCCCCCTAGCCGGGACTAGCGAGTTCCTAGGGACCCAGTACTTC.

This clone occurred once. V gene TRBV24-1 combines with J gene TRBJ1-5, with D unclear. From germline, CDR1 is KGHDR and CDR2 SFDVKD. The CDR3 sequence is 13 residues long. With 11 bases removed from V and 0 bases from J, the gap between germline ends came to 10 bases. The CDR3 spells CANPRSSNQPQHF. CDR3 nucleotide sequence: TGTGCCAACCCTAGGAGTAGCAATCAGCCCCAGCATTTT.

The genes are TRBV7-2 and TRBJ2-7, with no clear D. CDR3 size: 14 residues. Germline V gene sequence: CDR1 SGHTA, CDR2 FQGNSA. Deletions cut 1 base from V and 2 bases from J, with 9 bases between. In DNA, the CDR3 is TGTGCCAGCAGCTTAGACGTCAGGACCTACGAGCAGTACTTC. It yields the protein CASSLDVRTYEQYF. Together with reference TRBV7-2 and TRBJ2-7, the CDR3 gives the full variable domain: GAGVSQSPSNKVTEKGKDVELRCDPISGHTALYWYRQSLGQGLEFLIYFQGNSAPDKSGLPSDRFSAERTGGSVSTLTIQRTQQEDSAVYLCASSLDVRTYEQYFGPGTRLTVT.

The chain links TRBV5-4 to TRBJ2-1; tentatively, D is TRBD2 (6 bases). The CDR3 loop spans 15 amino acids. Germline V gene sequence: CDR1 SGHNT, CDR2 YYREEE (reference sequence). Trimming left V 4 bases short and J 4 bases short, with 15 bases between. The DNA of the CDR3 is TGTGCCAGCAGCCTGGGGCAGGGAGGTTACAATGAGCAGTTCTTC. Protein: CASSLGQGGYNEQFF.

The chain employs TRBV10-1 and TRBJ2-7, with a weak D call TRBD2 (5 bases). The CDR3 runs 15 residues. Germline V gene lookup returns CDR1 WNHNN and CDR2 SYGVQD (reference sequence). V lost 0 bases and J 2 bases, leaving 11 bases between the germline ends. This CDR3 reads CASSESMAGTYEQYF. In nucleotides, the CDR3 is TGCGCCAGCAGTGAGTCAATGGCGGGTACCTACGAGCAGTACTTC.